The 27 T cell receptor beta chains given below trace back to one sample, sequenced in a study of memory CD4+ T cells and cytomegalovirus serostatus. Some clones are missing from TCRdb's copy, which holds only in-frame ones; the method was immunoSEQ multiplex PCR. This table holds roughly 45,000 clones, more than 60% found once. Single viable CD3+CD4+CD8-CD45RO+ cells were sorted as the memory CD4+ T cells. The sample consisted of memory CD4+ T cells from blood. Every receptor here comes from an adult in good health and CMV-seronegative.

The chain employs TRBV27 and TRBJ1-2; D may be TRBD1 (5 bases). The CDR3 runs 17 residues. With 4 bases removed from V and 3 bases from J, the gap between germline ends came to 21 bases. Germline CDR1 reads MNHEY; CDR2 reads SMNVEV (reference sequence). CDR3 region: CASSYVPQGRRYYGYTF. The DNA for the CDR3 is TGTGCCAGCAGTTATGTCCCTCAGGGACGGCGCTACTATGGCTACACCTTC.

This chain uses TRBV7-6 with TRBJ2-2, with 11 nucleotides matching TRBD2. CDR1 is SGHVS and CDR2 is FNYEAQ in the germline V gene. The J segment lost 4 bases and the V segment lost 2 bases, leaving 3 bases of the junction unmatched. This CDR3 spans 16 amino acids. CDR3 sequence (DNA): TGTGCCAGCAGCTTACTAGCGGGGGGCTCCACCGGGGAGCTGTTTTTT. Encoded protein: CASSLLAGGSTGELFF. Full variable domain (outside the CDR3, taken from reference TRBV7-6 and TRBJ2-2): GAGVSQSPRYKVTKRGQDVALRCDPISGHVSLYWYRQALGQGPEFLTYFNYEAQQDKSGLPNDRFSAERPEGSISTLTIQRTEQRDSAMYRCASSLLAGGSTGELFFGEGSRLTVL.

The rearrangement links TRBV7-9 to TRBJ1-1; TRBD1 agrees at 11 bases. Germline values: CDR1 SEHNR, CDR2 FQNEAQ (reference sequence). The CDR3 is 15 residues long. V was pared by 5 bases and J by 4 bases, with 6 bases of the junction left unmatched. In nucleotides, the CDR3 is TGTGCCAGCAGCCTGGGGACAGGGGGTCCCACTGAAGCTTTCTTT. Translating gives CASSLGTGGPTEAFF. The full variable domain, completed using reference TRBV7-9 and TRBJ1-1, is DTGVSQNPRHKITKRGQNVTFRCDPISEHNRLYWYRQTLGQGPEFLTYFQNEAQLEKSRLLSDRFSAERPKGSFSTLEIQRTEQGDSAMYLCASSLGTGGPTEAFFGQGTRLTVV.

The chain is built from TRBV28 and TRBJ1-2; TRBD1 is a possible D gene (5 bases). The V gene lost 6 bases and the J gene lost 4 bases, with 15 bases spanning the gap. CDR1 MDHEN and CDR2 SYDVKM come from the germline V gene. The CDR3 is 14 residues long. The CDR3 nucleotides read TGTGCCAGCAGAAGAGGACATGGATCCTATGGCTACACCTTC. This sequence encodes CASRRGHGSYGYTF.

This clone occurred a few times. This chain connects TRBV2 to TRBJ1-5; 7 bases map to TRBD1. The CDR3 is made up of 16 amino acids. J lost 3 bases, V lost 3 bases, and 8 bases had no gene match. CDR1 is SNHLY, CDR2 FYNNEI, per germline. CDR3 in amino acids: CASSDPGQRINQPQHF. The CDR3 coding sequence is TGTGCCAGCAGTGACCCGGGACAGAGAATCAATCAGCCCCAGCATTTT.

There are a few counts of this clone. This rearrangement joins TRBV10-3 to TRBJ1-2; D is possibly TRBD1 (5 bases). With 7 bases removed from V and 0 bases from J, the gap between germline ends came to 12 bases. Germline values: CDR1 ENHRY, CDR2 SYGVKD. The CDR3 totals 14 residues. The CDR3 sequence is CAITSTGANYGYTF. Here the CDR3 DNA reads TGTGCCATCACTAGCACAGGCGCTAACTATGGCTACACCTTC.

V is TRBV5-1 and J is TRBJ1-1, with a weak D call TRBD1 (5 bases). This CDR3 comprises 14 residues. Trimming stripped 0 bases from V and 7 bases from J, with 13 bases between. Germline CDR1 and CDR2: SGHRS and YFSETQ. The CDR3 bases are TGCGCCAGCAGCTTGGCCGGTGGGGGTGGTGAAGCTTTCTTT. It specifies CASSLAGGGGEAFF.

This sequence joins TRBV7-6 and TRBJ1-2; D is unclear. Germline V lookup: CDR1 SGHVS, CDR2 FNYEAQ. The germline V and J ends were trimmed by 1 base and 2 bases, with 11 bases remaining between them. The CDR3 has 15 amino acids. The CDR3 sequence is CASSLVHNENYGYTF. In nucleotides, the CDR3 is TGTGCCAGCAGCTTAGTCCATAACGAGAACTATGGCTACACCTTC. Combining the CDR3 with reference TRBV7-6 and TRBJ1-2 gives the whole variable domain GAGVSQSPRYKVTKRGQDVALRCDPISGHVSLYWYRQALGQGPEFLTYFNYEAQQDKSGLPNDRFSAERPEGSISTLTIQRTEQRDSAMYRCASSLVHNENYGYTFGSGTRLTVV.

The chain employs TRBV7-2 and TRBJ2-7; TRBD2 agrees at 7 bases. After removal of 0 bases from V and 6 bases from J, the junction contained 2 bases not matched to a gene. CDR1 is SGHTA, CDR2 FQGNSA, per germline. CDR3 length equals 13 residues. The CDR3 spells CASSLARGSEQYF. The CDR3 nucleotides read TGTGCCAGCAGCTTAGCGCGGGGGAGCGAGCAGTACTTC.

The CDR3 reads CASSIGRGNEKLFF. CDR3 coding DNA: TGTGCCAGTAGTATTGGTAGAGGCAATGAAAAACTGTTTTTT. J is TRBJ1-4 and V is TRBV19; D not resolved. Germline V gene lookup returns CDR1 LNHDA and CDR2 SQIVND (reference sequence). Trimming pared 3 bases from V and 5 bases from J, leaving 10 bases between. The CDR3 is made up of 14 amino acids. The variable domain in full, with the rest retrieved from reference TRBV19 and TRBJ1-4, is DGGITQSPKYLFRKEGQNVTLSCEQNLNHDAMYWYRQDPGQGLRLIYYSQIVNDFQKGDIAEGYSVSREKKESFPLTVTSAQKNPTAFYLCASSIGRGNEKLFFGSGTQLSVL.

This clone was picked up one time. The rearrangement joins TRBV2 to TRBJ2-7, with 8 bases matching TRBD1. Trimming took 7 bases from V and 6 from J; bases not matched to a gene: 11. Germline V CDR1 and CDR2: SNHLY, FYNNEI. This CDR3 spans 14 amino acids. CDR3 in amino acids: CASTGDRPTGEQYF. DNA for the CDR3: TGTGCCAGCACTGGGGACAGGCCCACTGGCGAGCAGTACTTC.

This chain links TRBV2 with TRBJ1-2, with no clear D. Germline V gives CDR1 SNHLY, CDR2 FYNNEI. The V and J ends lost 6 bases and 4 bases respectively, with 18 bases between them. The CDR3 is 15 amino acids. The chain's CDR3 is CASRRSTISGYGYTF. The CDR3 DNA reads TGTGCCAGCAGGAGAAGCACAATCTCCGGCTATGGCTACACCTTC.

This clone has a handful of counts. This chain links TRBV28 with TRBJ1-2, with D possibly TRBD1 on 5 matching bases. Trimming left V 5 bases short and J 6 bases short, with 25 bases between. Germline lookup yields CDR1 MDHEN and CDR2 SYDVKM. The CDR3 contains 17 residues. Written as DNA, the CDR3 is TGTGCCAGCAGTCCCACGCCGAGGAGACAGTTGCCCGATGGCTACACCTTC. It codes for CASSPTPRRQLPDGYTF.

The J gene is TRBJ2-3, the V gene TRBV10-3; D remains ambiguous. The CDR3 is 11 residues long. V was shortened by 3 bases and J by 6 bases, with 4 bases between the two germline ends. CDR1 is ENHRY, CDR2 SYGVKD, per germline. CDR3 loop: CAISDVDTQYF. CDR3 DNA sequence: TGTGCCATCAGTGACGTGGATACGCAGTATTTT.

V gene TRBV18 combines with J gene TRBJ1-2; possible D gene TRBD1, 6 bases. The V end was cut by 0 bases, the J end by 4 bases, with 12 bases between. The germline V gene encodes CDR1 KGHSH and CDR2 LQKENI. The CDR3 runs to 15 residues. CDR3 DNA: TGTGCCAGCTCACCACCCGACAGGTTCCCCTATGGCTACACCTTC. It codes for CASSPPDRFPYGYTF.

V is TRBV5-1 and J is TRBJ2-3, with 7 bases identical to TRBD2. Trimming took 5 bases from V and 0 from J; bases not matched to a gene: 0. The germline V gene has CDR1 SGHRS and CDR2 YFSETQ. The CDR3 consists of 13 residues. This CDR3 is CASSSGSTDTQYF. DNA for the CDR3: TGCGCCAGCAGTAGCGGGAGCACAGATACGCAGTATTTT.

The chain uses TRBV25-1 and TRBJ2-5, with D perhaps TRBD1 or TRBD2 (6 bases each). Germline CDR1 is MGHDK and CDR2 is SYGVNS. Trimming took off 3 bases at V and 5 bases at J, with 16 bases between the two ends. The CDR3 is made up of 15 amino acids. The DNA for the CDR3 is TGTGCCAGCAGTGAGCCCCGAGGGGGGTCGGAGACCCAGTACTTC. As protein: CASSEPRGGSETQYF.

The chain carries TRBV28 and TRBJ1-1; a possible D gene is TRBD1 (6 bases). Germline values: CDR1 MDHEN, CDR2 SYDVKM. The germline V and J ends were trimmed by 7 bases and 4 bases, with 13 bases remaining between them. The CDR3 contains 13 residues. In nucleotides, the CDR3 is TGTGCCAGCATGGGGGGCCCGACCACTGAAGCTTTCTTT. The encoded protein is CASMGGPTTEAFF.

This clone was found once. The chain links TRBV11-1 to TRBJ2-3; the D is unclear. The CDR3 is 13 residues long. V was clipped by 1 base and J by 5 bases, with 7 bases between them. The germline V gene has CDR1 SGHAT and CDR2 FQDESV (reference sequence). The chain's CDR3 is CASSLGVRDTQYF. The CDR3 DNA reads TGTGCCAGCAGCTTAGGTGTCAGAGATACGCAGTATTTT. Complete variable domain (other parts from reference TRBV11-1 and TRBJ2-3): EAEVAQSPRYKITEKSQAVAFWCDPISGHATLYWYRQILGQGPELLVQFQDESVVDDSQLPKDRFSAERLKGVDSTLKIQPAELGDSAMYLCASSLGVRDTQYFGPGTRLTVL.

The rearrangement joins TRBV18 to TRBJ2-3; D remains ambiguous. The CDR3 runs 12 residues. The germline CDR1 and CDR2 sequences are KGHSH and LQKENI. V lost 5 bases to trimming and J lost 4 bases, with 7 bases between them. CDR3 loop: CASSIQSDTQYF. The CDR3 DNA sequence: TGTGCCAGCTCAATTCAATCAGATACGCAGTATTTT.

This clone has a single count. The chain employs TRBV6-1 and TRBJ1-4, with D unresolved. The CDR3 has 14 residues. V lost 7 bases and J 8 bases, leaving 17 bases between the germline ends. Per the germline V gene, CDR1 is MNHNS and CDR2 is SASEGT. CDR3 DNA: TGTGCCAGCACCGATGGGCTCTCCAGGGAAAAACTGTTTTTT. Residues: CASTDGLSREKLFF.

This chain joins TRBV5-1 and TRBJ2-1; no reliable D call. Germline CDR1 is SGHRS and CDR2 is YFSETQ. CDR3 length: 16 residues. Trimming removed 0 bases from V and 2 bases from J, with 12 bases in between. Written as DNA, the CDR3 is TGCGCCAGCAGCTTGGGTGGCGGTGAGCCCTACAATGAGCAGTTCTTC. This sequence encodes CASSLGGGEPYNEQFF.

In its sample, this clone was seen a few times. This chain joins TRBV5-4 and TRBJ2-5; D possibly matches TRBD1 or TRBD2 (5 bases each). V shed 0 bases and J shed 5 bases, with 11 bases lying between them. The CDR3 sequence is 14 residues long. Germline V lookup: CDR1 SGHNT, CDR2 YYREEE (reference sequence). The CDR3 sequence is CASSLASGLETQYF. The DNA for the CDR3 is TGTGCCAGCAGCTTGGCTTCGGGGCTGGAGACCCAGTACTTC.

V gene TRBV7-9 combines with J gene TRBJ2-2; D perhaps matches TRBD1 (5 bases). The V end was cut by 6 bases, the J end by 3 bases, with 14 bases between. The CDR3 is 15 amino acids. Germline CDR1 and CDR2: SEHNR and FQNEAQ (reference sequence). The CDR3 sequence: CASRRTGGDTGELFF. CDR3 DNA sequence: TGTGCCAGCAGACGAACAGGTGGAGACACCGGGGAGCTGTTTTTT.

J is TRBJ2-3 and V is TRBV5-5; 10 positions agree with TRBD1. The CDR3 sequence is 17 residues long. V lost 0 bases, J lost 1 base, and 5 bases stayed unmatched. Germline CDR1 and CDR2: SGHKS and YYEKEE (reference sequence). As DNA, the CDR3 is TGTGCCAGCAGCTTGGGGGACAGGGGAAAGGGCACAGATACGCAGTATTTT. Protein: CASSLGDRGKGTDTQYF.

This chain uses TRBV6-5 with TRBJ2-6; 8 bases are shared with TRBD2. This CDR3 comprises 15 residues. Germline V gene lookup returns CDR1 MNHEY and CDR2 SVGAGI. The V segment lost 5 bases and the J segment 0 bases; nucleotides outside the gene matches: 0. CDR3 region: CASSLAGSGANVLTF. The CDR3 coding sequence is TGTGCCAGCAGTCTAGCGGGCTCTGGGGCCAACGTCCTGACTTTC.

Concerning this clone itself: At one end the junction does not follow the germline gene, possibly because of a read error. The rearrangement joins TRBV5-1 to TRBJ2-7, with D unresolved. CDR3 length equals 14 residues. Germline assignment: CDR1 SGHRS and CDR2 YFSETQ. CDR3 bases: TGCGCCAGCGGCTTGGCGTGGAGTTCCTACGAGCAGTACTTC. Residues: CASGLAWSSYEQYF.